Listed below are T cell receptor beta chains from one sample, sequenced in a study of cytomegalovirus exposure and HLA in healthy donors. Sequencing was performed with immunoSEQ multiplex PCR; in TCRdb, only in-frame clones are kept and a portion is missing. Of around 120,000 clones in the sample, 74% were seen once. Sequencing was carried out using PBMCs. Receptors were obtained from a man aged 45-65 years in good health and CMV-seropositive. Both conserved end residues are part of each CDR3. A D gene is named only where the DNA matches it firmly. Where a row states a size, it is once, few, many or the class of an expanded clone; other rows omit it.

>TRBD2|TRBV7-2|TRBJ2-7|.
TGTGCCAGCAGCTTAGCAGGGACCACTAGCGGGGCGTCCTACGAGCAGTACTTC
CASSLAGTTSGASYEQYF
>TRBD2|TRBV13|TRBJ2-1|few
TGTGCCAGCAGTTCCCTAGCGGGAGCAACTTCCTACAATGAGCAGTTCTTC
CASSSLAGATSYNEQFF
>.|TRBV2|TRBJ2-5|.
TGTGCCAGCACCACTACGGGAGAGACCCAGTACTTC
CASTTTGETQYF
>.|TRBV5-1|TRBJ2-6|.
TGCGCCAGCAGCTCGACTGGACAGTCTGGGGCCAACGTCCTGACTTTC
CASSSTGQSGANVLTF
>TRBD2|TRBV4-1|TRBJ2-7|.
TGCGCCAGCAGCCTATCTAGCGGGGACTACGAGCAGTACTTC
CASSLSSGDYEQYF
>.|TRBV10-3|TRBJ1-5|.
TGTGCCATCAGTGAGTATTCTCCAGGGGAGGGACAGCCCCAGCATTTT
CAISEYSPGEGQPQHF
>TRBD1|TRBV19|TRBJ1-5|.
TGTGCCAGTAGTATAGCCGGGGTTGGGACAGGGGGGAATCAGCCCCAGCATTTT
CASSIAGVGTGGNQPQHF
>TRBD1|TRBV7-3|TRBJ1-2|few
TGTGCCAGCAGCTTAGCGGGCAGGGGGCAAGCTAACTATGGCTACACCTTC
CASSLAGRGQANYGYTF
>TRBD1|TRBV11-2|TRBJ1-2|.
TGTGCCAGCAGCTCCCTTAGAGGGGGACGAGACAGGGGCGCCTATGGCTACACCTTC
CASSSLRGGRDRGAYGYTF
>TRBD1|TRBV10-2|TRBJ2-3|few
TGCGCCAGCGGGGCGGGACAGGGATTGAGCACAGATACGCAGTATTTT
CASGAGQGLSTDTQYF
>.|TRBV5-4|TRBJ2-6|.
TGTGCCAGCAGCTACGGACAGTTCTTAGCCTCTGGGGCCAACGTCCTGACTTTC
CASSYGQFLASGANVLTF
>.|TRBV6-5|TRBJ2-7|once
TGTGCCAGCAGTTCCCCGACAGATATGTTTTCCTACGAGCAGTACTTC
CASSSPTDMFSYEQYF
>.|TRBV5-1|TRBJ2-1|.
TGCGCCAGCAGCTTGGGTCTAGCATACAGTGAGCAGTTCTTC
CASSLGLAYSEQFF
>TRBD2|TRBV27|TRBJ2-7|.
TGTGCCAGCAGTTTAAGTCTAGCGGGAGTAAGCGAGCAGTACTTC
CASSLSLAGVSEQYF
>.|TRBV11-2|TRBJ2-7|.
TGTGCCAGCAGGGAGGGGAACTCCTACGAGCAGTACTTC
CASREGNSYEQYF
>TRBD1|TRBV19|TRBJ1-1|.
TGTGCCAGTAGTGCGGACAGGGACGGGAACACTGAAGCTTTCTTT
CASSADRDGNTEAFF
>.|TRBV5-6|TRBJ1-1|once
TGTGCCAGCAGCGGGGCGGAGACTGAAGCTTTCTTT
CASSGAETEAFF
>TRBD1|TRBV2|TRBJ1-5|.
TGTGCCAGCAGCCGAAGGGACAGGGGTGATCAGCCCCAGCATTTT
CASSRRDRGDQPQHF
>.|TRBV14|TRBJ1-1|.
TGTGCCAGCAGCCGTCCGGGGGAGAAGGAAGCTTTCTTT
CASSRPGEKEAFF
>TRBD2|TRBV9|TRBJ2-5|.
TGTGCCAGCAGCGTCGAACGCGGGGGTCAAGAGACCCAGTACTTC
CASSVERGGQETQYF
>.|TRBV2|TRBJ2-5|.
TGTGCCAGCAGTGGGGGAAACGATAGACAGGAGACCCAGTACTTC
CASSGGNDRQETQYF
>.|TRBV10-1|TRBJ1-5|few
TGCGCCAGCAGTGAGCGGGAACCCGGGAGCAATCAGCCCCAGCATTTT
CASSEREPGSNQPQHF
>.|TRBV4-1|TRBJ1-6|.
TGCGCCAGCAGCCAACGGAGCTTGGACAGCGTTAATTCACCCCTCCACTTT
CASSQRSLDSVNSPLHF
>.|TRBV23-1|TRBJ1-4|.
TGCGCCAGCGTCCGGGGTTCGAGTGAAAAACTGTTTTTT
CASVRGSSEKLFF
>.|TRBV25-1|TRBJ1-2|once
TGTGCCAGCAGTGAGCAGGGGAACTATGGCTACACCTTC
CASSEQGNYGYTF
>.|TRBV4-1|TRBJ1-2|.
TGCGCCAGCAGCCAAGTCGTACCCCAACCCCGGGGCTACACCTTC
CASSQVVPQPRGYTF
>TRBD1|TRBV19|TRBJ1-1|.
TGTGCCAGTAGTATGCCGGGACAGGGGGCGACGAACACTGAAGCTTTCTTT
CASSMPGQGATNTEAFF
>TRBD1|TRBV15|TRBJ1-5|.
TGTGCCACCAGCAGAGGGGACAGCGATAATCAGCCCCAGCATTTT
CATSRGDSDNQPQHF
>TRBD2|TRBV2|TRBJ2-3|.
TGTGCCAGCAATTCACCGGGACTAGCGGGAATTACAGATACGCAGTATTTT
CASNSPGLAGITDTQYF
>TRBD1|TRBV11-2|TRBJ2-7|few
TGTGCCAGCAGCTCTATCCGGGACAGGGCAAACGAGCAGTACTTC
CASSSIRDRANEQYF
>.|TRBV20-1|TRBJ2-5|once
TGCAGTGTAGTGGCGCGGGAGACCCAGTACTTC
CSVVARETQYF
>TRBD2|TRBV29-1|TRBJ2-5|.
TGCAGCGTTGAGGGGGGGGAGACCCAGTACTTC
CSVEGGETQYF
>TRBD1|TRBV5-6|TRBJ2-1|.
TGTGCCAGCAGCTTTGGGACAGGGAGAACCAATGAGCAGTTCTTC
CASSFGTGRTNEQFF
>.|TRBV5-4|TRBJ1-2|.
TGTGCCAGCAGCTTGGCAGGGATAGGGCGAGATGGCTACACCTTC
CASSLAGIGRDGYTF
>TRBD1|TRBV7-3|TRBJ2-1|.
TGTGCCAGCAGCTTAGGGACAGGGGTCGACAATGAGCAGTTCTTC
CASSLGTGVDNEQFF
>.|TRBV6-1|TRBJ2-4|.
TGTGCCAGCAGTGGCCAGGGGGGTTTAACCAAAAACATTCAGTACTTC
CASSGQGGLTKNIQYF
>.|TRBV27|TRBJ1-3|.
TGTGCCAGCAGTTACTCAATCTCTGGAAACACCATATATTTT
CASSYSISGNTIYF
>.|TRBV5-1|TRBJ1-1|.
TGCGCCAGCAGCTTGAGCGGGGACTACACTGAAGCTTTCTTT
CASSLSGDYTEAFF
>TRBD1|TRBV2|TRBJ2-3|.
TGTGCCAGCAGTCAACAGGGGGCGTTGAATACGCAGTATTTT
CASSQQGALNTQYF
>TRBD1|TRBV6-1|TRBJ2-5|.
TGTGCCGGCGGACAGGGCCAAGAGACCCAGTACTTC
CAGGQGQETQYF
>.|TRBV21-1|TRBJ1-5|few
TGTGCCAGCAGCCATACCCGACAGGGGGGTCAGCCCCAGCATTTT
CASSHTRQGGQPQHF
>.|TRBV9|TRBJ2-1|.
TGTGCCAGCGGCGTCTCCGGGACTTACTACAATGAGCAGTTCTTC
CASGVSGTYYNEQFF
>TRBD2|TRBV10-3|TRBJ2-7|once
TGTGCCACCCGAAGGGGCCGCGGGGGGGACGCCTACGAGCAGTACTTC
CATRRGRGGDAYEQYF
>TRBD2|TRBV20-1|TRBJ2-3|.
TGCAGTGCTAGCGGGGGGGCCGTTCAATATTTT
CSASGGAVQYF
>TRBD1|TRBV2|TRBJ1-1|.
TGTGCCAGCAGTGTTTTGAAGGGACAGGCGAACACTGAAGTTTTCTTT
CASSVLKGQANTEVFF
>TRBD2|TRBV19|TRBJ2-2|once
TGTGCCAGTAGTATGGGGTTAGGACTAGCGGGAGACACCGGGGAGCTGTTTTTT
CASSMGLGLAGDTGELFF
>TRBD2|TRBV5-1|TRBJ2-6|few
TGCGCCAGCAGCCAAAGGGCGGGGGGCGGTGGGGCCAACGTCCTGACTTTC
CASSQRAGGGGANVLTF
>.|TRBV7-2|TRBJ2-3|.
TGTGCCAGCAGCTTGAGCGAGACGAATACGCAGTATTTT
CASSLSETNTQYF
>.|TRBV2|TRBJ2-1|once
TGTGCCAGCAGCCTAGACAGTGGGCCTCGGGATGAGCAGTTCTTC
CASSLDSGPRDEQFF
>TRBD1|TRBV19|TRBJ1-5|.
TGTGCCACCGCGGACAGGTTGAGGATGGGCAATCAGCCCCAGCATTTT
CATADRLRMGNQPQHF
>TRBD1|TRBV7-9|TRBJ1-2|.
TGTGCCAGCAGCCGAAATGAGTTGGACAGGGCGGGACATTTCTATGGCTACACCTTC
CASSRNELDRAGHFYGYTF
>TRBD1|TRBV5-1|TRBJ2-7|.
TGCGCCAGCGGCTTAGGGACAGGGGTATACGAGCAGTACTTC
CASGLGTGVYEQYF
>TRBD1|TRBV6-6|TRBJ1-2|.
TGTGCCAGCAGTAGGGGAAGGGACAGGGCCTACACCTTC
CASSRGRDRAYTF
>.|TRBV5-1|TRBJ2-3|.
TGCGCCAGCAGCTACCGTGAGCGGAGCACAGATACGCAGTATTTT
CASSYRERSTDTQYF
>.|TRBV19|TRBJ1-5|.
TGTGCCAGTAGTGACAGGAGACCGTATCAGCCCCAGCATTTT
CASSDRRPYQPQHF
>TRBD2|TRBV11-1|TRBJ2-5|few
TGTGCCAGCAGCTCCGGTACGACTAGCGGGAGAGAGACCCAGTACTTC
CASSSGTTSGRETQYF
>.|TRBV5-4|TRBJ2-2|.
TGTGCCAGCTCCCTCGATCGGGCCGGGGAGCTGTTTTTT
CASSLDRAGELFF
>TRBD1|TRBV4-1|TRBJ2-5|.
TGCGCCAGCAGCCAGGGCGGGACAGGGGTGACCCAGTACTTC
CASSQGGTGVTQYF